Listed below are T cell receptor beta chains from one sample, sequenced in a study of blood T cells in healthy people across ages. TCRdb passed the 5' RACE reads through MiXCR, listing each CDR3 protein once. Of about 1.8 million distinct CDR3 sequences listed, approximately 50% are singletons. Sequencing was carried out using blood. The source of these receptors is a woman in her forties in good health. Each CDR3 is given with its conserved first and last residue. The D gene is left open where the match is weak. Some rows mark clone size as missing; the rest say once, few, many or name a class of expanded clone.

d_call,v_call,clone_size,j_call,cdr3_nt,cdr3_aa
TRBD2,TRBV5-1,NA,TRBJ2-5,TGCGCCAGCAGACGATTTACGGGGGGGCAGAATGAGCAGTACTTC,CASRRFTGGQNEQYF
NA,TRBV27,NA,TRBJ1-2,TGTGCCAGCAGGTTACAGGGCAGGGCGGGCGGCTACACCTTC,CASRLQGRAGGYTF
TRBD2,TRBV28,once,TRBJ2-1,TGTGCCAGCAGTTTAGCCCGGGGCGGGGGACATGAGCAGTTCTTC,CASSLARGGGHEQFF
TRBD2,TRBV20-1,few,TRBJ2-3,TGCAGTGCTAGTTGGCAGAATTGGCCGTGGACTAGCGGGAACACAGATACGCAGTATTTT,CSASWQNWPWTSGNTDTQYF
NA,TRBV29-1,NA,TRBJ1-1,TGCAGCGTTGAAGACAGGGGCGTGACTGAAGCTTTCTTT,CSVEDRGVTEAFF
NA,TRBV2,NA,TRBJ1-5,TGTGCCAGCAGTGAACGCAGGTTCAATCAGCCCCAGCATTTT,CASSERRFNQPQHF
TRBD2,TRBV6-2/TRBV6-3,NA,TRBJ2-1,TGTGCCAACACCAACCAAACCAGACTAGCGGGGAGGTACGATGAGCAGTTCTTC,CANTNQTRLAGRYDEQFF
TRBD2,TRBV7-2,few,TRBJ2-5,TGTGCCAGCAGCTTAGGAACCTTAGCGGGGGCGGGGGAGACCCAGTACTTC,CASSLGTLAGAGETQYF
TRBD1,TRBV19,NA,TRBJ2-1,TGTGCCAGTACCGTTGAGAAGGGACAGGGGTCGGATGAGCAGTTCTTC,CASTVEKGQGSDEQFF
NA,TRBV12-5,few,TRBJ2-3,TGTGCTAGTGGTTTGGTAAAGGGGGACCTCACAGATACGCAGTATTTT,CASGLVKGDLTDTQYF
NA,TRBV7-9,NA,TRBJ1-4,TGTGCCAGCAGCACCAATGCCGACTGGAGTGCAACTAATGAAAAACTGTTTTTT,CASSTNADWSATNEKLFF
TRBD1,TRBV12-3/TRBV12-4,NA,TRBJ1-2,TGTGCCAGCAGCCGTGACAGGGTCCTCGCTCCCTTTGGCTACACCTTC,CASSRDRVLAPFGYTF
NA,TRBV10-3,NA,TRBJ2-1,TGTGCCATCAGTGGCCGGGTCTCCTACAATGAGCAGTTCTTC,CAISGRVSYNEQFF
NA,TRBV29-1,NA,TRBJ2-7,TGCAGCATGCGAGCGGTATCCTACGAGCAGTACTTC,CSMRAVSYEQYF
TRBD1,TRBV9,few,TRBJ2-1,TGTGCCAGCAGCGCATTCGGGACAGGGGGAATGAATGAGCAGTTCTTC,CASSAFGTGGMNEQFF
TRBD1,TRBV12-3/TRBV12-4,few,TRBJ2-6,TGTGCCAGCAGCGGACAGGGAATGGGGCTGTATGGGGCCAACGTCCTGACTTTC,CASSGQGMGLYGANVLTF
NA,TRBV6-6,NA,TRBJ2-1,TGTGCCAGCAGTTTATCCGGGACATCTTACGAGCAGTTCTTC,CASSLSGTSYEQFF
TRBD1,TRBV18,NA,TRBJ1-6,TGTGCCAGCTCACCAGGACAGGCATATAATTCACCCCTCCACTTT,CASSPGQAYNSPLHF
NA,TRBV4-3,NA,TRBJ2-3,TGCGCCAGCAACCAGGAGGGATTTCTAGCGTCAGATACGCAGTATTTT,CASNQEGFLASDTQYF
NA,TRBV7-6,once,TRBJ2-1,TGTGCCAGCAGCCAAACCAACTCAGGGTGGGAGCAGTTCTTC,CASSQTNSGWEQFF
NA,TRBV20-1,few,TRBJ2-7,TGCAGTGCTAGAGTGCAGGGCTCCTACGAGCAGTACTTC,CSARVQGSYEQYF
TRBD2,TRBV6-6,NA,TRBJ2-1,TGTGCCAGCAGTTACTTTCCAGCGGGGGGGCCTTATGAGCAGTTCTTC,CASSYFPAGGPYEQFF
TRBD2,TRBV11-2,NA,TRBJ2-2,TGTGCCAGCAGCTCGACGGCGGGGGTGAACACCGGGGAGCTGTTTTTT,CASSSTAGVNTGELFF
NA,TRBV28,NA,TRBJ1-4,TGTGCCAGCAGGGTCCAGGGACCTAATGAAAAACTGTTTTTT,CASRVQGPNEKLFF
TRBD1,TRBV4-3,many,TRBJ2-3,TGCGCCAGCAGCCAACAAACAGGGGGGTCCAGCACAGATACGCAGTATTTT,CASSQQTGGSSTDTQYF
NA,TRBV28,few,TRBJ1-4,TGTGCCAGCAGTTTACGGGGGGCGGGATACGAAAAACTGTTTTTT,CASSLRGAGYEKLFF
NA,TRBV18,NA,TRBJ1-2,TGTGCCAGCTCACCAGGGACGGCCAACAACTATGGCTACACCTTC,CASSPGTANNYGYTF
NA,TRBV27,NA,TRBJ2-4,TGTGCCAGCAGTTCCCCAATGTCTCTAGCCAAAAACATTCAGTACTTC,CASSSPMSLAKNIQYF
NA,TRBV24-1,NA,TRBJ1-5,TGTGCCACCAGCTCCTCCAAGGACGGCGGGCAGCCCCAGCATTTT,CATSSSKDGGQPQHF
TRBD1,TRBV5-8,NA,TRBJ2-7,TGTGCCAGCAGCTTTACAGGGGTCGGTCCCTACGAGCAGTACTTC,CASSFTGVGPYEQYF
NA,TRBV7-2,many,TRBJ2-3,TGTGCCAGCAGCTTACCCTCTAGCACAGATACGCAGTATTTT,CASSLPSSTDTQYF
TRBD1,TRBV18,NA,TRBJ1-2,TGTGCCAGCTCAGCTACAGGGGGCTTCCATGGCTACACCTTC,CASSATGGFHGYTF
TRBD1,TRBV20-1,NA,TRBJ2-7,TGCAGTGCTAGTCGCCACCGAATGACAGGGGGCGTCTCCTACGAGCAGTACTTC,CSASRHRMTGGVSYEQYF
TRBD2,TRBV20-1,once,TRBJ2-5,TGCAGTGCGTTACTAGCGGGGGTGCGGGAGACCCAGTACTTC,CSALLAGVRETQYF
NA,TRBV7-2,NA,TRBJ2-7,TGTGCCAGCAGCCCCCCCGGTAGGCGGCCCTACGAGCAGTACTTC,CASSPPGRRPYEQYF
NA,TRBV29-1,few,TRBJ1-2,TGCAGTGTTGAAGATAGCAGAAGCTATGGTTACACCTTC,CSVEDSRSYGYTF
TRBD1,TRBV11-2,NA,TRBJ2-1,TGTGCCAGCAGCTCCCGGGACAGGTATCAAGAGACCCAGTTCTTC,CASSSRDRYQETQFF
NA,TRBV10-3,NA,TRBJ1-2,TGTGCCATCAGTGAGTCCGACAGAGTTAACTATGGCTACACCTTC,CAISESDRVNYGYTF
TRBD1,TRBV6-2/TRBV6-3,NA,TRBJ2-5,TGTGCCAGCAGTTATCAGGGGGCTTACAATGAGCAGTACTTC,CASSYQGAYNEQYF
TRBD1,TRBV28,NA,TRBJ1-2,TGTGCCACCCGACAGGGGTTCGGCTACACCTTC,CATRQGFGYTF
TRBD1,TRBV20-1,NA,TRBJ2-7,TGCAGTGCCAACCACAGGGGGCATGACGAGCAGTACTTC,CSANHRGHDEQYF
TRBD1,TRBV9,NA,TRBJ2-7,TGTGCCAGCAGCGTCCGGACAGGTCAATCCTACGAGCAGTACTTC,CASSVRTGQSYEQYF
TRBD1,TRBV20-1,NA,TRBJ2-7,TGCAGTGCTAGGGGGACAGGTAACAATGAGCAGTACTTC,CSARGTGNNEQYF
NA,TRBV7-2,NA,TRBJ2-3,TGTGCCAGCAGGCCTAGTGGGTTTTGGACAGATACGCAGTATTTT,CASRPSGFWTDTQYF
NA,TRBV7-2,many,TRBJ2-1,TGTGCCAGCAGCTTAGCAGTGGCAGGGGAGCAGTTCTTC,CASSLAVAGEQFF
TRBD1,TRBV29-1,NA,TRBJ1-2,TGCAGCGTTCCCGACAGGGGGCGCGCAGGCTACACCTTC,CSVPDRGRAGYTF
NA,TRBV28,few,TRBJ1-2,TGTGCCAGCAGTTTAGGTCTTACGGAGACTAACTATGGCTACACCTTC,CASSLGLTETNYGYTF
NA,TRBV2,NA,TRBJ2-1,TGTGCCAGCAGTGAACAGTGGAATGAGCAGTTCTTC,CASSEQWNEQFF
NA,TRBV10-2,NA,TRBJ2-7,TGCGCCAGCGGCGAGCAGGGGAGCTCCTACGAGCAGTACTTC,CASGEQGSSYEQYF
NA,TRBV20-1,NA,TRBJ1-5,TGCAGTTTCGCCGGGACCACGAATCAGCCCCAGCATTTT,CSFAGTTNQPQHF
NA,TRBV4-3,once,TRBJ1-6,TGCGCCAGCAGCCAAGTTCGGGGAACGTATAATTCACCCCTCCACTTT,CASSQVRGTYNSPLHF
NA,TRBV7-2,NA,TRBJ2-5,TGTGCCAGCAGCTCCTCCCATTTGGAGACCCAGTACTTC,CASSSSHLETQYF
TRBD1,TRBV6-2/TRBV6-3,NA,TRBJ2-7,TGTGCCAGCAGGAAGACAGGGAGCTCCTACGAGCAGTACTTC,CASRKTGSSYEQYF
NA,TRBV7-9,NA,TRBJ2-6,TGTGCCCAGGACTATAAGACCAGGCCCTCTGAGGCCAACGTCCTGACTTTC,CAQDYKTRPSEANVLTF